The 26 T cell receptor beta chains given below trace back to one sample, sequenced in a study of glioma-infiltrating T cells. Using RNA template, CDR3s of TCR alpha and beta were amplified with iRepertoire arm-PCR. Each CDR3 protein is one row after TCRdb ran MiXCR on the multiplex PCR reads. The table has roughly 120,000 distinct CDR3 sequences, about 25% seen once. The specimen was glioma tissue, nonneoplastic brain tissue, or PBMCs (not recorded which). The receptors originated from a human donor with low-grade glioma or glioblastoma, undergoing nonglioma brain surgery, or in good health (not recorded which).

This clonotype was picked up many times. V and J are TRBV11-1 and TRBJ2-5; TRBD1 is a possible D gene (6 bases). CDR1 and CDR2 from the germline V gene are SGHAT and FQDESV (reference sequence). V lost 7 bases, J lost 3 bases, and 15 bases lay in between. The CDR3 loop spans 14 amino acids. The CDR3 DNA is TGTGCCAGCATCGCGGACAGCAATGAAGAGACCCAGTACTTC. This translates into CASIADSNEETQYF.

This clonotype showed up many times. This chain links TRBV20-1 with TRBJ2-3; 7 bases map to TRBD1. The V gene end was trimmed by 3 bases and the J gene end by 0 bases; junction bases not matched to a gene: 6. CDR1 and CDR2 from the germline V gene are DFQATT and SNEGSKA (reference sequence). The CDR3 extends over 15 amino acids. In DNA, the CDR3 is TGCAGTGCTAGTCGGGACAGCTCTAGCACAGATACGCAGTATTTT. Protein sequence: CSASRDSSSTDTQYF.

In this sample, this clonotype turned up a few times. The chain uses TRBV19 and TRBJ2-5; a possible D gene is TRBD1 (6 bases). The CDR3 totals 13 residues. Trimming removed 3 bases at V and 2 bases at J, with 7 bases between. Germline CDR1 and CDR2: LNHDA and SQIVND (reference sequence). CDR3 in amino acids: CASSMRGQETQYF. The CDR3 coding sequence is TGTGCCAGTAGTATGAGGGGGCAAGAGACCCAGTACTTC.

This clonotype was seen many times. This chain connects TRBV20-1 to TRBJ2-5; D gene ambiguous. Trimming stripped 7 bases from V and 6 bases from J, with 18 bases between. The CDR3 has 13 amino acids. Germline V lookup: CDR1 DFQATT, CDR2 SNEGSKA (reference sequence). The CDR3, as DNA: TGCAGTGAACAAGTGGTAGGAAAGCAGACCCAGTACTTC. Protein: CSEQVVGKQTQYF.

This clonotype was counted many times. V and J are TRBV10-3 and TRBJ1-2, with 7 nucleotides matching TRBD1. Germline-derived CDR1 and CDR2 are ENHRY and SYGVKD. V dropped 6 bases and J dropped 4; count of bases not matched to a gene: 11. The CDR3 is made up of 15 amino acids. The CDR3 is CAISEYPTGSYGYTF. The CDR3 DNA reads TGTGCCATCAGCGAATACCCGACAGGGAGCTATGGCTACACCTTC.

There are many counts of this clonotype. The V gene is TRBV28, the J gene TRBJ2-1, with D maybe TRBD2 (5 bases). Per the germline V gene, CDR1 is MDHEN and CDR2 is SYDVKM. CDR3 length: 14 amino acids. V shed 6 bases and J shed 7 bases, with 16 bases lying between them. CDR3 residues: CASSIPPSRNEQFF. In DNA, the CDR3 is TGTGCCAGCAGCATTCCCCCTAGCCGTAATGAGCAGTTCTTC.

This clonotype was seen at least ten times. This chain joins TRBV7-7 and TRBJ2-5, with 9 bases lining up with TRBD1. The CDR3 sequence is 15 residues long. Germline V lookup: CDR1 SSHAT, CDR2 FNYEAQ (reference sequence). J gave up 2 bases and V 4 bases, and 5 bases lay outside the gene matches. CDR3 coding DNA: TGTGCCAGCAGCTCGGGACAGGGCACGCAAGAGACCCAGTACTTC. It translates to CASSSGQGTQETQYF.

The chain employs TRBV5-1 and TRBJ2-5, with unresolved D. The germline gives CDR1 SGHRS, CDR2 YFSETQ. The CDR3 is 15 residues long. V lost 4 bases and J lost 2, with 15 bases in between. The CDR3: CASSPGPDRQETQYF. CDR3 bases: TGCGCCAGCAGCCCTGGCCCTGACCGGCAAGAGACCCAGTACTTC.

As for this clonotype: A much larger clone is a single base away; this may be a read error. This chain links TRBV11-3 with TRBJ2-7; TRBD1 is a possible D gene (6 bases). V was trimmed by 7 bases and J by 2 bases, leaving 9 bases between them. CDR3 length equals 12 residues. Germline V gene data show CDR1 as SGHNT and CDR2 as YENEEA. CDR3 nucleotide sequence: TGTGCCAGCAAGGGGGTTCCCTACGAGCAGTACTTC. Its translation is CASKGVPYEQYF.

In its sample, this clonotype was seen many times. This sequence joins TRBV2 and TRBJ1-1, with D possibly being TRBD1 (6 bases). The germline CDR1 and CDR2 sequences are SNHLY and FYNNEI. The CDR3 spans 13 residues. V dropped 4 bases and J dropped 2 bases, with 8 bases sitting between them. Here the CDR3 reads CASSAGTNTEAFF. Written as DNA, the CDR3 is TGTGCCAGCAGTGCCGGGACAAACACTGAAGCTTTCTTT.

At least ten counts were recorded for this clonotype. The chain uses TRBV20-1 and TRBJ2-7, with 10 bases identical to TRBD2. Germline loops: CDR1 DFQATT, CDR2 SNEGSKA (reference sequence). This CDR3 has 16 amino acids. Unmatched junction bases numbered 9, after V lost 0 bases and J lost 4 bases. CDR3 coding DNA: TGCAGTGCTAGAGAGCCCTCAGCGGGAGGGAGGTACGAGCAGTACTTC. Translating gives CSAREPSAGGRYEQYF.

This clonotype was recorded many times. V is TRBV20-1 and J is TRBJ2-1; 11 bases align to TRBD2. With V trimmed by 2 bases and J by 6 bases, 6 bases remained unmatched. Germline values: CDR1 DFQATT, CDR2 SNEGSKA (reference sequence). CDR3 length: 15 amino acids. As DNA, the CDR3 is TGCAGTGCTAGAAAACTAGCGGGAGAGTTCAATGAGCAGTTCTTC. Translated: CSARKLAGEFNEQFF.

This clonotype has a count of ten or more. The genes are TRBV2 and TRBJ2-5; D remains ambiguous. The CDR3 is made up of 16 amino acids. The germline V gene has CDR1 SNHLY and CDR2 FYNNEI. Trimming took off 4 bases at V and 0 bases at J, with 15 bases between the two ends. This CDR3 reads CASSGKDHLYQETQYF. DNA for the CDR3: TGTGCCAGCAGTGGGAAGGACCATTTGTACCAAGAGACCCAGTACTTC.

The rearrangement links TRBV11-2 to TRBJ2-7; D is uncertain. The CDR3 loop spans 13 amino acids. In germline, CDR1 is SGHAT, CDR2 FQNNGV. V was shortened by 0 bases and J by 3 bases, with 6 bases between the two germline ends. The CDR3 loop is CASSLDIIYEQYF. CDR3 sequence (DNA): TGTGCCAGCAGCTTAGACATAATCTACGAGCAGTACTTC.

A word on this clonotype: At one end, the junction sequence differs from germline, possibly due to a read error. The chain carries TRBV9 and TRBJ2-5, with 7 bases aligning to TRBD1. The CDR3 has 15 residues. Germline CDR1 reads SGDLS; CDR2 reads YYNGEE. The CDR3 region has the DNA TGTGCCAGCAGCGCGCCAGGGGGATTCCAAGGGACCCAGTACTTC. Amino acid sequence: CASSAPGGFQGTQYF.

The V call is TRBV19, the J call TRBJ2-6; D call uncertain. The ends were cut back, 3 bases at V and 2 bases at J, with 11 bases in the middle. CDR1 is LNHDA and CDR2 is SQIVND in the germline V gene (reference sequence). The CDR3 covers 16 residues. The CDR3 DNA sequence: TGTGCCAGTAGTATCCGAGACGCCCCTGGGGCCAACGTCCTGACTTTC. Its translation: CASSIRDAPGANVLTF.

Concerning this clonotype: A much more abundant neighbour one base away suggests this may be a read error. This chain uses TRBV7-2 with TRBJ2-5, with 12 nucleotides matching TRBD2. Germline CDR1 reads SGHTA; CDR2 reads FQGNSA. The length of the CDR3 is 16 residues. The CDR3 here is CAGSQRTSGMQETQYF. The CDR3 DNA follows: TGTGCCGGCAGCCAAAGGACTAGCGGGATGCAAGAGACCCAGTACTTC.

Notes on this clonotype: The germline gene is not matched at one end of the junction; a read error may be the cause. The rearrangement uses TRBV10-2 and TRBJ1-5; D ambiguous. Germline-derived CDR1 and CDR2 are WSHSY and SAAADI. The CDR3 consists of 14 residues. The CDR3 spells CAISESGIGQPQHF. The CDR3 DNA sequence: TGCGCCATCAGTGAGTCGGGCATAGGCCAGCCCCAGCATTTT.

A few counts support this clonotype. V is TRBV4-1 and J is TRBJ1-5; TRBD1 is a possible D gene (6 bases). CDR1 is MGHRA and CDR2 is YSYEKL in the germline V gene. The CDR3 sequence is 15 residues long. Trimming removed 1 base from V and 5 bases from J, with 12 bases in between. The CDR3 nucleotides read TGCGCCAGCAGCCAAGCCCGGGCAGGGGATCAGCCCCAGCATTTT. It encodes CASSQARAGDQPQHF.

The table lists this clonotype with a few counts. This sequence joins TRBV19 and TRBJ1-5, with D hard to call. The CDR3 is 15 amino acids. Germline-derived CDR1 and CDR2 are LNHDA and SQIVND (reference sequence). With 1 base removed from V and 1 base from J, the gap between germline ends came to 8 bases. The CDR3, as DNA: TGTGCCAGTAGTATAGGTAGCGCGAGCAATCAGCCCCAGCATTTT. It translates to CASSIGSASNQPQHF.

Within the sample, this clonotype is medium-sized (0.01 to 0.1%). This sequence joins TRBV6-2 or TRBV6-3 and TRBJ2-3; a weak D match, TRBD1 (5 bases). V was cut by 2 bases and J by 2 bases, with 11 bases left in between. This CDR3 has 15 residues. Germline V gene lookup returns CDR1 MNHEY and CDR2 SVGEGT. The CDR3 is CASSYPRQFTDTQYF. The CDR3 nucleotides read TGTGCCAGCAGTTACCCTCGACAGTTCACAGATACGCAGTATTTT.

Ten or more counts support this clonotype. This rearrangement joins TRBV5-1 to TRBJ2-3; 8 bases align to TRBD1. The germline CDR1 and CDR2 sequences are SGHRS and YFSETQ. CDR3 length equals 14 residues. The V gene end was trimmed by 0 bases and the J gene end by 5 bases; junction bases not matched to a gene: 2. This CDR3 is CASSLGTGQDTQYF. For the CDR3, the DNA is TGCGCCAGCAGCTTGGGGACAGGGCAAGATACGCAGTATTTT. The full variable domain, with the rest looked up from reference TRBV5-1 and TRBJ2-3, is KAGVTQTPRYLIKTRGQQVTLSCSPISGHRSVSWYQQTPGQGLQFLFEYFSETQRNKGNFPGRFSGRQFSNSRSEMNVSTLELGDSALYLCASSLGTGQDTQYFGPGTRLTVL.

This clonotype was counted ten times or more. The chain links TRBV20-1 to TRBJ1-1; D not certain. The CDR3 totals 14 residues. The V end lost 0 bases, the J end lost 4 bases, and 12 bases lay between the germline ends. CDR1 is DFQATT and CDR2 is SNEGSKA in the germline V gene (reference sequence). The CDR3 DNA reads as TGCAGTGCTAGAGATCGGCAGAGGAGCACTGAAGCTTTCTTT. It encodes CSARDRQRSTEAFF.

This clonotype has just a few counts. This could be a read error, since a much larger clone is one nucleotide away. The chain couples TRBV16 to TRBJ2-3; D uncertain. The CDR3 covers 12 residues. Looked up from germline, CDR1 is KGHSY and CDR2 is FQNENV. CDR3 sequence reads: CASRQSGDTQYF. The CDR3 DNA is TGTGCCAGCAGACAATCAGGAGATACGCAGTATTTT.

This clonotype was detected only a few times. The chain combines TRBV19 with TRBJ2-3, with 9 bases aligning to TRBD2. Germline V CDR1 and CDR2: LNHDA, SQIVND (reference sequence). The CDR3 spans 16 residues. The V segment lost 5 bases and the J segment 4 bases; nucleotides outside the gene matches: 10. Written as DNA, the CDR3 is TGTGCCAGTAGTCCCCGACTAGCGGCGGAACCAGATACGCAGTATTTT. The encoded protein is CASSPRLAAEPDTQYF.

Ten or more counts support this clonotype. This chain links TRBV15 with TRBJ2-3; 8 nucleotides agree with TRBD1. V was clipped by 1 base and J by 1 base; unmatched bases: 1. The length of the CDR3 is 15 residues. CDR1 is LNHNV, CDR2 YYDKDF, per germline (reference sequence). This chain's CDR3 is CATSRVGQGTDTQYF. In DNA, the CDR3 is TGTGCCACCAGCAGAGTGGGACAGGGCACAGATACGCAGTATTTT.